Below are 26 T cell receptor beta chains sequenced from a single sample in a study of cytomegalovirus exposure and HLA in healthy donors. PCR was performed using 60 Vbeta and 13 Jbeta primers. Using immunoSEQ multiplex PCR, the repertoire was profiled, and TCRdb retains in-frame clones only, with some absent. In the table there are 100,000 or so clones, 81% of which are singletons. Material for sequencing was PBMCs. The receptors here all came from a human donor in good health.

This chain links TRBV9 with TRBJ2-1, with 7 bases matching TRBD2. The trim removed 3 bases at V and 6 bases at J, leaving 12 bases unmatched. The germline gives CDR1 SGDLS, CDR2 YYNGEE. This CDR3 region has 16 residues. This chain's CDR3 is CASSASPKLASNEQFF. CDR3 nucleotide sequence: TGTGCCAGCAGCGCCTCACCCAAACTAGCGTCCAATGAGCAGTTCTTC.

This chain links TRBV5-1 with TRBJ2-2; tentative D call: TRBD2 (5 bases). The CDR3 spans 14 residues. Germline lookup yields CDR1 SGHRS and CDR2 YFSETQ. The ends were cut back, 7 bases at V and 1 base at J, with 11 bases in the middle. CDR3 in amino acids: CASYPRGNTGELFF. As DNA, the CDR3 is TGCGCCAGCTACCCCCGGGGGAACACCGGGGAGCTGTTTTTT. Looking up the rest from reference TRBV5-1 and TRBJ2-2 gives the full variable domain: KAGVTQTPRYLIKTRGQQVTLSCSPISGHRSVSWYQQTPGQGLQFLFEYFSETQRNKGNFPGRFSGRQFSNSRSEMNVSTLELGDSALYLCASYPRGNTGELFFGEGSRLTVL.

V gene TRBV5-4 combines with J gene TRBJ2-5; 8 nucleotides agree with TRBD1. The J call may be in error: the DNA end matches TRBJ2-7 better. This CDR3 spans 13 amino acids. Germline CDR1 and CDR2: SGHNT and YYREEE (reference sequence). CDR3 amino acids: CASSPQGAYEQYF. Written as DNA, the CDR3 is TGTGCCAGCAGCCCACAGGGGGCCTACGAGCAGTACTTC.

CDR3 region: CASRYTGTNTEAFF. The CDR3 region has the DNA TGTGCCAGCAGGTACACCGGGACTAACACTGAAGCTTTCTTT. V is TRBV6-1 and J is TRBJ1-1; possibly TRBD1 for D (5 bases). Trimming cost V 6 bases and J 2 bases, with 13 bases left between them. The CDR3 spans 14 residues. Germline V gene data show CDR1 as MNHNS and CDR2 as SASEGT.

This clone has more than one count but fewer than ten. The rearrangement uses TRBV28 and TRBJ2-7, with 8 positions matching TRBD1. There are 14 residues in the CDR3. V was pared by 7 bases and J by 1 base, with 6 bases of the junction left unmatched. Germline V gene lookup returns CDR1 MDHEN and CDR2 SYDVKM. The CDR3 region is CASIDRGFSYEQYF. The CDR3 DNA is TGTGCCAGCATCGACAGGGGCTTTTCCTACGAGCAGTACTTC. Full variable domain (missing parts from reference TRBV28 and TRBJ2-7): DVKVTQSSRYLVKRTGEKVFLECVQDMDHENMFWYRQDPGLGLRLIYFSYDVKMKEKGDIPEGYSVSREKKERFSLILESASTNQTSMYLCASIDRGFSYEQYFGPGTRLTVT.

This chain connects TRBV14 to TRBJ2-2; TRBD1 might be the D (6 bases). This CDR3 has 18 residues. CDR1 is SGHDN, CDR2 FVKESK, per germline. Trimming cost V 0 bases and J 8 bases, with 22 bases left between them. The CDR3 sequence: CASSQDLLGTRMAGELFF. The CDR3, as DNA: TGTGCCAGCAGCCAAGATTTATTGGGGACAAGGATGGCGGGGGAGCTGTTTTTT. Complete variable domain (other parts from reference TRBV14 and TRBJ2-2): EAGVTQFPSHSVIEKGQTVTLRCDPISGHDNLYWYRRVMGKEIKFLLHFVKESKQDESGMPNNRFLAERTGGTYSTLKVQPAELEDSGVYFCASSQDLLGTRMAGELFFGEGSRLTVL.

The CDR3: CASSFNRDTANYGYTF. As DNA, the CDR3 is TGCGCCAGCAGCTTCAACCGGGACACCGCTAACTATGGCTACACCTTC. The chain uses TRBV5-1 and TRBJ1-2, with D perhaps TRBD1 (6 bases). V gave up 2 bases and J gave up 0 bases, with 14 bases separating them. The germline gives CDR1 SGHRS, CDR2 YFSETQ. The CDR3 runs 16 residues. Together with reference TRBV5-1 and TRBJ1-2, the CDR3 gives the full variable domain: KAGVTQTPRYLIKTRGQQVTLSCSPISGHRSVSWYQQTPGQGLQFLFEYFSETQRNKGNFPGRFSGRQFSNSRSEMNVSTLELGDSALYLCASSFNRDTANYGYTFGSGTRLTVV.

This clone has only a few counts. The chain recombines TRBV14 with TRBJ2-3, with 9 positions matching TRBD1. Germline values: CDR1 SGHDN, CDR2 FVKESK. Trimming removed 8 bases from V and 3 bases from J; junction bases left unmatched: 12. The CDR3 sequence is 16 residues long. The CDR3 loop reads CASPWGTGMRTDTQYF. The CDR3, as DNA: TGTGCCAGCCCTTGGGGGACAGGGATGAGGACAGATACGCAGTATTTT.

The count of this clone is one. The chain uses TRBV29-1 and TRBJ2-1; 8 nucleotides agree with TRBD1. Germline V gene sequence: CDR1 SQVTM, CDR2 ANQGSEA. This CDR3 spans 15 amino acids. J gave up 2 bases and V 6 bases, and 9 bases lay outside the gene matches. The CDR3 DNA sequence: TGCAGCGTCAGGCGCCGGGACAGGCCCTACAATGAGCAGTTCTTC. Translated, it gives CSVRRRDRPYNEQFF.

In DNA form, the CDR3 reads TGTGCCAGCAGCAAAAGGAGACAGGGATGGAGTGAGCAGTTCTTC. Protein product: CASSKRRQGWSEQFF. V is TRBV21-1 and J is TRBJ2-1; the tabulated D call, TRBD1, remains unverified against the DNA. TRBV21-1 is designated a pseudogene. This CDR3 is built from 15 residues.

As DNA, the CDR3 is TGTGCCAGCAGCACGGGACTGAGGGACGAGACCCAGTACTTC. This gives the protein CASSTGLRDETQYF. This sequence joins TRBV7-7 and TRBJ2-5; D is possibly TRBD2 (6 bases). The germline V gene encodes CDR1 SSHAT and CDR2 FNYEAQ (reference sequence). The CDR3 runs 14 residues. Trimming took off 5 bases at V and 5 bases at J, with 15 bases between the two ends.

The genes are TRBV12-5 and TRBJ2-1; tentatively, D is TRBD2 (7 bases). Germline V gives CDR1 LGHNT, CDR2 FRNRAP. V lost 6 bases to trimming and J lost 7 bases, with 16 bases between them. This CDR3 is 14 amino acids long. This CDR3 is CASGSRGARNEQFF. The CDR3 DNA is TGTGCTAGTGGATCACGGGGGGCCCGGAATGAGCAGTTCTTC.

This chain joins TRBV19 and TRBJ2-5, with 7 positions matching TRBD2. The J call is in doubt because the DNA end fits TRBJ2-7 better. CDR3 length equals 13 residues. Germline assignment: CDR1 LNHDA and CDR2 SQIVND (reference sequence). The CDR3 loop reads CASTDRGVGEQYF. CDR3 bases: TGTGCCAGTACAGACCGGGGGGTTGGCGAGCAGTACTTC.

The gene calls are TRBV6-6 and TRBJ1-2; perhaps TRBD1 as D (6 bases). This CDR3 has 13 amino acids. V dropped 6 bases and J dropped 2 bases, with 10 bases sitting between them. CDR1 MNHNY and CDR2 SVGAGI come from the germline V gene (reference sequence). DNA for the CDR3: TGTGCCAGCAGGCAGGACAGCAACTATGGCTACACCTTC. Encoded protein: CASRQDSNYGYTF.

This clone came up a few times. The rearrangement joins TRBV6-1 to TRBJ2-1; TRBD1 is a possible D gene (5 bases). The germline V gene has CDR1 MNHNS and CDR2 SASEGT. V was trimmed by 7 bases and J by 6 bases, leaving 16 bases between them. CDR3 length: 14 residues. The CDR3 sequence is CASTPTTGTNEQFF. The CDR3 nucleotides read TGTGCCAGCACCCCTACCACAGGAACCAATGAGCAGTTCTTC.

V gene TRBV7-8 combines with J gene TRBJ2-5; D possibly corresponds to TRBD2 (6 bases). This CDR3 region has 16 residues. Looked up from germline, CDR1 is SGHVS and CDR2 is FQNEAQ. The V and J ends lost 1 base and 1 base respectively, with 13 bases between them. CDR3 sequence reads: CASSLVLLGGQETQYF. CDR3 DNA: TGTGCCAGCAGCTTAGTGTTACTCGGGGGCCAAGAGACCCAGTACTTC.

The rearrangement joins TRBV7-3 to TRBJ2-1, with 7 bases aligning to TRBD2. V shed 3 bases, J shed 7 bases, and the junction held 9 bases outside the gene matches. The germline CDR1 and CDR2 sequences are SGHTA and FQGTGA. The CDR3 has 15 amino acids. This chain's CDR3 is CASSFKAGRGNEQFF. CDR3 nucleotide sequence: TGTGCCAGCAGCTTTAAAGCGGGACGGGGGAATGAGCAGTTCTTC.

The chain carries TRBV28 and TRBJ1-5; TRBD1 might be the D (5 bases). Germline values: CDR1 MDHEN, CDR2 SYDVKM. Trimming cost V 4 bases and J 2 bases, with 9 bases left between them. The CDR3 is 14 amino acids. CDR3 loop: CASSWTGGNQPQHF. The CDR3 DNA is TGTGCCAGCAGTTGGACGGGGGGCAATCAGCCCCAGCATTTT.

The chain recombines TRBV5-1 with TRBJ1-5; 7 positions match TRBD1. CDR3 length: 15 residues. V trimming: 4 bases; J trimming: 3 bases; junction bases outside the gene matches: 7. Germline-derived CDR1 and CDR2 are SGHRS and YFSETQ. The CDR3 protein is CASSLGTATNQPQHF. As DNA, the CDR3 is TGCGCCAGCAGCCTGGGGACAGCCACCAATCAGCCCCAGCATTTT.

This sequence joins TRBV28 and TRBJ2-3; 8 bases map to TRBD2. The V and J ends lost 3 bases and 0 bases, in that order; junction bases with no gene match: 5. The CDR3 runs to 16 residues. Germline V gene lookup returns CDR1 MDHEN and CDR2 SYDVKM. The CDR3 loop reads CASSFLTSASTDTQYF. CDR3 nucleotide sequence: TGTGCCAGCAGTTTCCTGACTAGCGCCAGCACAGATACGCAGTATTTT.

This chain connects TRBV6-6 to TRBJ1-6, with D unclear. Germline CDR1 is MNHNY and CDR2 is SVGAGI (reference sequence). V was trimmed by 7 bases and J by 0 bases, leaving 10 bases between them. The CDR3 totals 15 residues. Written as DNA, the CDR3 is TGTGCCAGCATTACCGGGAGCTCCTATAATTCACCCCTCCACTTT. It translates to CASITGSSYNSPLHF.

J is TRBJ2-7 and V is TRBV25-1; 10 bases fit TRBD2. The CDR3 sequence is 15 residues long. The germline V gene encodes CDR1 MGHDK and CDR2 SYGVNS. V was pared by 5 bases and J by 2 bases, with 6 bases of the junction left unmatched. The CDR3 here is CASSRGLALTYEQYF. The CDR3 DNA reads as TGTGCCAGCAGTCGGGGACTAGCGCTAACCTACGAGCAGTACTTC.

This chain uses TRBV19 with TRBJ2-7; TRBD2 matches at 13 bases. CDR3 size: 16 residues. In germline, CDR1 is LNHDA, CDR2 SQIVND (reference sequence). V trimming: 3 bases; J trimming: 5 bases; junction bases outside the gene matches: 7. The chain's CDR3 is CASSIWTTSGRHEQYF. The DNA of the CDR3 is TGTGCCAGTAGTATCTGGACGACTAGCGGGAGGCACGAGCAGTACTTC.

The genes are TRBV11-2 and TRBJ2-6; D is ambiguous. CDR3 length: 17 residues. V was pared by 2 bases and J by 2 bases, with 13 bases between. Germline V gene sequence: CDR1 SGHAT, CDR2 FQNNGV. The CDR3, as DNA: TGTGCCAGCAGCTTACAGGCAGGTCTGCCTGGGGCCAACGTCCTGACTTTC. It encodes CASSLQAGLPGANVLTF.

On this clone: Compared with germline, one end of the junction differs, possibly owing to a read error. This chain links TRBV6-1 with TRBJ1-5; D is uncertain. CDR1 MNHNS and CDR2 SASEGT come from the germline V gene. The CDR3 has 10 residues. The CDR3 DNA follows: TGTGCCAGCAGTGAAGCCGGCCGGGTTTTT. It specifies CASSEAGRVF.

This clone was observed once. The V gene is TRBV29-1, the J gene TRBJ2-7; D is possibly TRBD2 (6 bases). This CDR3 comprises 12 residues. Germline V gene data show CDR1 as SQVTM and CDR2 as ANQGSEA. V lost 3 bases, J lost 6 bases, and 12 bases lay in between. CDR3 nucleotides: TGCAGCGTTGATCGAGCCGGGGGCGAGCAGTACTTC. It encodes CSVDRAGGEQYF.